These 12 T cell receptor beta chains originate from one sample sequenced in a study of Graves' ophthalmopathy and Graves' hyperthyroidism. Investigators amplified TCR beta CDR3 regions from RNA transcripts. Amplification began with first-round RT-PCR using HTBI primers, then second-round multiplex PCR was performed. TCRdb ran MiXCR on the multiplex PCR reads and lists one entry per CDR3 protein. Among roughly 220,000 distinct CDR3 sequences listed, about 47% were seen once. Sequencing input: peripheral blood. These receptors came from an adult man with Graves' ophthalmopathy.

This clonotype was detected a few times. The chain's CDR3 is CASSVGQGFEKLFF. CDR3 bases: TGTGCCAGCAGTGTTGGCCAGGGATTCGAAAAACTGTTTTTT. The chain recombines TRBV25-1 with TRBJ1-4; D is perhaps TRBD1 (5 bases). Trimming cost V 4 bases and J 8 bases, with 14 bases left between them. From germline, CDR1 is MGHDK and CDR2 SYGVNS. The CDR3 spans 14 residues.

The gene calls are TRBV15 and TRBJ1-6; 11 nucleotides match TRBD1. Looked up from germline, CDR1 is LNHNV and CDR2 is YYDKDF (reference sequence). CDR3 length equals 15 residues. The V gene end was trimmed by 3 bases and the J gene end by 9 bases; junction bases not matched to a gene: 4. The CDR3 DNA is TGTGCCACCAGCAGGGGACAGGGGGTAGGTTCACCCCTCCACTTT. The encoded protein is CATSRGQGVGSPLHF.

V usage is TRBV24-1 and J usage is TRBJ2-7; D is perhaps TRBD1 or TRBD2 (5 bases each). The CDR3 length is 15 residues. The germline CDR1 and CDR2 sequences are KGHDR and SFDVKD. The V end was cut by 3 bases, the J end by 7 bases, with 18 bases between. Here the CDR3 reads CATSDPRDRRREQYF. For the CDR3, the DNA is TGTGCCACCAGTGATCCTCGGGACCGACGCAGGGAGCAGTACTTC.

The genes are TRBV4-1 and TRBJ2-6, with 9 positions matching TRBD1. Germline V gene data show CDR1 as MGHRA and CDR2 as YSYEKL. CDR3 length equals 16 residues. V gave up 3 bases and J gave up 4 bases; unmatched junction bases: 4. DNA for the CDR3: TGCGCCAGCAGCCACACAGGGGGCCGGGGGGCCAACGTCCTGACTTTC. Protein sequence: CASSHTGGRGANVLTF.

This clonotype was observed a few times. The CDR3 nucleotides are TGTGCCAGCAGCCGAGCACGTGCAACCGGGGAGCTGTTTTTT. Its translation is CASSRARATGELFF. This sequence joins TRBV5-4 and TRBJ2-2; D unresolved. Germline V gives CDR1 SGHNT, CDR2 YYREEE (reference sequence). This CDR3 is 14 amino acids long. The V gene lost 4 bases and the J gene lost 5 bases, with 12 bases spanning the gap.

This clonotype was counted ten times or more. This chain links TRBV7-9 with TRBJ1-3; D unresolved. Trimming shortened V by 6 bases and J by 6 bases, and 9 bases separated the two germline ends. The CDR3 loop spans 12 amino acids. The germline CDR1 and CDR2 sequences are SEHNR and FQNEAQ (reference sequence). CDR3 loop: CASRSSVNTIYF. CDR3 sequence (DNA): TGTGCCAGCAGGTCGTCCGTAAACACCATATATTTT.

The J gene is TRBJ1-2, the V gene TRBV19; 8 bases are shared with TRBD1. V shed 4 bases and J 7 bases; nucleotides not matched to a gene: 8. The CDR3 spans 14 residues. CDR1 LNHDA and CDR2 SQIVND come from the germline V gene (reference sequence). CDR3 nucleotides: TGTGCCAGTAGTAGAGACAGGGGAAGTGGTGGCTACACCTTC. This sequence encodes CASSRDRGSGGYTF.

This chain connects TRBV27 to TRBJ1-1; no clear D. This CDR3 has 13 amino acids. The V gene lost 5 bases and the J gene lost 8 bases, with 15 bases spanning the gap. Germline loops: CDR1 MNHEY, CDR2 SMNVEV (reference sequence). The CDR3 region is CASSGGEVKEAFF. As DNA, the CDR3 is TGTGCCAGCAGTGGTGGGGAGGTTAAAGAAGCTTTCTTT.

V and J are TRBV3-1 and TRBJ2-7; 8 nucleotides agree with TRBD2. Trimming at V came to 0 bases and at J to 6 bases, leaving 10 bases not matched to a gene. There are 16 residues in the CDR3. Germline values: CDR1 LGHDT, CDR2 YNNKEL (reference sequence). CDR3 region: CASSQDRTGGPGEQYF. The CDR3 region has the DNA TGTGCCAGCAGCCAAGATCGAACGGGAGGGCCCGGCGAGCAGTACTTC.

The chain recombines TRBV2 with TRBJ2-7; D might be TRBD1 or TRBD2, each matching 5 bases. Trimming took 6 bases from V and 9 from J, leaving 15 bases between them. Looked up from germline, CDR1 is SNHLY and CDR2 is FYNNEI. The length of the CDR3 is 12 residues. The CDR3 reads CASRPSWGRQYF. In DNA, the CDR3 is TGTGCCAGCAGGCCCTCTTGGGGGAGGCAGTACTTC.

This clonotype was seen more than once but under ten times. The rearrangement joins TRBV29-1 to TRBJ1-1; D gene ambiguous. The CDR3 has 12 residues. Germline V CDR1 and CDR2: SQVTM, ANQGSEA. V gave up 3 bases and J gave up 1 base, with 6 bases separating them. CDR3 bases: TGCAGCGTTGATGAAAAGAACACTGAAGCTTTCTTT. Its translation is CSVDEKNTEAFF.

Turning to this clonotype: This sequence may be a read error, since a much larger clone differs from it by one base. The chain joins TRBV7-2 to TRBJ1-2; D may be TRBD1 (5 bases). Germline assignment: CDR1 SGHTA and CDR2 FQGNSA. The CDR3 length is 13 residues. The CDR3 spells CASSLQGTYDYTF. The DNA of the CDR3 is TGTGCCAGCAGCTTACAGGGAACCTATGACTACACCTTC.